The clone carrying this T cell receptor beta chain was detected a few times. The data stem from a study of beta chain features in type 1 diabetes. The sequenced template was cDNA made from the entire isolated RNA. Regulatory, naive and central memory T cell samples averaged around 3.5 million reads. TCRdb's table, derived via immunoSEQ multiplex PCR, lists solely in-frame clones and lacks some. Here the sample spans around 400,000 clones, over 9.5% being singletons. The CDR3 covers 13 residues. The specimen was naive CD4+ T cells from blood. This receptor was obtained from a man between 18 and 35 years old in good health. V gene TRBV21-1 combines with J gene TRBJ1-2. TRBV21-1 is designated a pseudogene. CDR3 coding DNA: TGTGCCAGCAGCCGGAGATACGACTATGGCTACACCTTC. It is translated as CASSRRYDYGYTF.